This TCR beta chain was recovered during a study of cytomegalovirus exposure and HLA in healthy donors. Study conclusions and caveats: Some highly shared sequence variants likely arose as a pipeline artifact.

Both 60 Vbeta primers and 13 Jbeta primers went into the PCR. Original methodology: In a later analysis, roughly 10 million of about 80 million unique beta chains occurred in at least two donors. Some clones are missing from TCRdb's copy, which holds only in-frame ones; the method was immunoSEQ multiplex PCR. The DNA gave D and trimming, while V, J and clone size come from that table. This table has 90,000 to 110,000 clones, 69% appearing once. Turning to this clone: Its target is unknown.

Healthy donors of bone marrow made up the group. Trimming cost V 2 bases and J 7 bases; bases outside gene matches: 2. The CDR3 runs to 15 residues. Per the germline V gene, CDR1 is PRHDT and CDR2 is FYEKMQ (reference sequence). The chain is built from TRBV13 and TRBJ1-6, with 10 bases matching TRBD1. The specimen was PBMCs. The TCR sequence derives from a woman in her sixties or seventies in good health and CMV-seropositive. This chain's CDR3 is CASSLLGQGNSPLHF. Written as DNA, the CDR3 is TGTGCCAGCAGCTTATTGGGACAGGGGAATTCACCCCTCCACTTT.